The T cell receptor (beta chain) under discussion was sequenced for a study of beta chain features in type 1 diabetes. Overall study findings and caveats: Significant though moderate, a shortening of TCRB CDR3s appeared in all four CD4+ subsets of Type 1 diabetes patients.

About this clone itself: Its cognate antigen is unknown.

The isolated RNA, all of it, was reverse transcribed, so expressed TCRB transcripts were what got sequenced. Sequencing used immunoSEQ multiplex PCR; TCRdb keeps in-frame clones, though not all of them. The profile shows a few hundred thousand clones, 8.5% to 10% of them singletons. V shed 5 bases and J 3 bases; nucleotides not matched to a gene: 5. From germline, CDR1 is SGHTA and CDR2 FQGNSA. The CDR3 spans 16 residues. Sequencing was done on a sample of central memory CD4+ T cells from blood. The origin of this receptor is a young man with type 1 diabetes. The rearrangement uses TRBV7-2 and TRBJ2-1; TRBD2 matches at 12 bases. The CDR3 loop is CASSRTSGIHYNEQFF. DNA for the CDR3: TGTGCCAGCAGCCGGACTAGCGGGATTCACTACAATGAGCAGTTCTTC.